This T cell receptor beta chain was observed in a study of cytomegalovirus exposure and HLA in healthy donors. As for the study in general: Of the donors genotyped, approximately 400 in all, 75% to 85% fell in the Caucasian-associated ancestry cluster.

The CDR3 runs to 14 residues. CDR1 and CDR2 from the germline V gene are PRHDT and FYEKMQ (reference sequence). V was trimmed by 3 bases and J by 4 bases, leaving 11 bases between them. The PCR made use of 60 Vbeta and 13 Jbeta primers. Repertoires were generated with immunoSEQ multiplex PCR, while TCRdb's copy carries only in-frame clones and drops some. The sample has 150,000 to 200,000 clones; roughly two thirds are singletons. The table lists this clone with a few counts. This receptor was taken from a woman aged 40 to 50 in good health and CMV-seropositive. The chain couples TRBV13 to TRBJ2-3; TRBD2 might be the D (5 bases). The sample consisted of PBMCs. The CDR3 DNA is TGTGCCAGCAGCTTGGGCGATAGCGCAGATACGCAGTATTTT. It encodes CASSLGDSADTQYF.